Presented here are 29 T cell receptor beta chains from one specimen sequenced in a study of Ad26.COV2.S vaccination and SARS-CoV-2 variants (dated by TCRdb to about 2021). This sample's treatment or condition label indicates: around 19 received Ad26.COV2.S at low or high dose, single or two shots; about five received placebo; per-sample allocation not given. For vaccine and placebo recipients, the sequenced repertoires came from samples collected on day 63 after the first injection. Libraries were made using the immunoSEQ multiplex PCR assay. Entries here come from immuneACCESS through TCRdb and include only in-frame sequences with V and J called. Some clones fail to appear in such tables; in the studies checked, an unresolved V gene covers under half of the shortfall, and the cause of the remainder is unknown. The sample table lists some 250,000 clones, 88% of them with a count of one. The biggest ten clones account for over 8.5% of the sample.

Sequences were derived from peripheral blood, sampled in a trial of Ad26.COV2.S vaccine versus placebo. These receptors were obtained from a person between 18 and 59 years old who received the Ad26.COV2.S COVID-19 vaccine or a placebo.

The genes are TRBV10-3 and TRBJ2-2, with D perhaps matching TRBD2 (5 bases). Germline CDR1 is ENHRY and CDR2 is SYGVKD. V lost 8 bases to trimming and J lost 6 bases, with 10 bases between them. The CDR3 sequence is 12 residues long. The CDR3 here is CAIYDGAGELFF. The DNA of the CDR3 is TGTGCCATCTATGACGGGGCCGGGGAGCTGTTTTTT.

The genes are TRBV30 and TRBJ2-1; D possibly matches TRBD1 or TRBD2 (6 bases each). Germline CDR1 reads GTSNPN; CDR2 reads SVGIG (reference sequence). Trimming stripped 0 bases from V and 14 bases from J, with 17 bases between. This CDR3 is 13 amino acids long. CDR3 in amino acids: CAWSVSGGQGKFF. The CDR3 coding sequence is TGTGCCTGGAGTGTATCCGGGGGCCAGGGGAAGTTCTTC.

This clone came up a few times. The chain joins TRBV6-5 to TRBJ2-7; TRBD2 might be the D (5 bases). The CDR3 totals 15 residues. The V end lost 8 bases, the J end lost 6 bases, and 23 bases lay between the germline ends. Germline values: CDR1 MNHEY, CDR2 SVGAGI. The DNA of the CDR3 is TGTGCCAGCTCTCCTCTTCGCGGAGCCGGGGTCGAGCAGTACTTC. Translation: CASSPLRGAGVEQYF.

The chain links TRBV19 to TRBJ2-7, with D perhaps matching TRBD2 (7 bases). V was clipped by 3 bases and J by 1 base, with 10 bases between them. The CDR3 consists of 14 residues. Germline CDR1 and CDR2: LNHDA and SQIVND (reference sequence). The CDR3: CASSIGGASYEQYF. The DNA for the CDR3 is TGTGCCAGTAGTATTGGGGGGGCGTCCTACGAGCAGTACTTC.

This chain connects TRBV5-4 to TRBJ1-3; maybe TRBD1 (6 bases). Trimming cost V 1 base and J 3 bases, with 11 bases left between them. The V gene's germline CDR1 is SGHNT and CDR2 YYREEE (reference sequence). The CDR3 totals 15 residues. The CDR3 is CASSLYGGGGNTIYF. For the CDR3, the DNA is TGTGCCAGCAGCTTGTACGGGGGCGGTGGAAACACCATATATTTT.

The V gene is TRBV24-1, the J gene TRBJ1-2; D is perhaps TRBD1 (6 bases). The CDR3 spans 14 residues. V shed 1 base and J shed 2 bases, with 7 bases lying between them. Per the germline V gene, CDR1 is KGHDR and CDR2 is SFDVKD. The CDR3, as DNA: TGTGCCACCAGTGATTTTACAGGGAACTATGGCTACACCTTC. This translates into CATSDFTGNYGYTF.

V and J are TRBV28 and TRBJ2-3, with 11 positions matching TRBD2. J gave up 3 bases and V 6 bases, and 5 bases lay outside the gene matches. There are 15 residues in the CDR3. Germline V gene data show CDR1 as MDHEN and CDR2 as SYDVKM. The CDR3 DNA reads as TGTGCCAGCAGCCCTCTAGCGGGGGGAACAGATACGCAGTATTTT. Its protein product is CASSPLAGGTDTQYF.

The sample holds one count of this clone. J is TRBJ2-7 and V is TRBV4-3; D possibly corresponds to TRBD2 (5 bases). CDR1 is LGHNA and CDR2 is YSLEER in the germline V gene. V dropped 1 base and J dropped 2 bases, with 9 bases sitting between them. CDR3 size: 14 residues. The CDR3 DNA reads TGCGCCAGCAGCCAAGCTCTCGGGGCCTACGAGCAGTACTTC. Translating it yields CASSQALGAYEQYF.

CDR3 coding DNA: TGTGCCAGCAGCCGTAGGGGCGACGCCTACGAGCAGTACTTC. This codes for CASSRRGDAYEQYF. The chain links TRBV7-9 to TRBJ2-7; a possible D gene is TRBD1 (5 bases). The V and J ends lost 5 bases and 2 bases respectively, with 13 bases between them. Germline CDR1 reads SEHNR; CDR2 reads FQNEAQ (reference sequence). This CDR3 has 14 amino acids.

The gene calls are TRBV10-3 and TRBJ2-2, with D perhaps being TRBD1 or TRBD2 (5 bases each). V was clipped by 2 bases and J by 9 bases, with 10 bases between them. The CDR3 is made up of 13 amino acids. Germline V CDR1 and CDR2: ENHRY, SYGVKD. The CDR3 region has the DNA TGTGCCATCAGTGAGGGGACCGGACGGGAGCTGTTTTTT. Amino acids: CAISEGTGRELFF.

The gene calls are TRBV19 and TRBJ2-7; D unresolved. V shed 1 base and J shed 3 bases, with 4 bases lying between them. Germline values: CDR1 LNHDA, CDR2 SQIVND (reference sequence). There are 12 residues in the CDR3. This CDR3 is CASSIVGYEQYF. The CDR3 DNA follows: TGTGCCAGTAGTATAGTGGGCTACGAGCAGTACTTC.

The chain combines TRBV15 with TRBJ1-1; D not certain. Germline lookup yields CDR1 LNHNV and CDR2 YYDKDF (reference sequence). V was shortened by 0 bases and J by 10 bases, with 18 bases between the two germline ends. This CDR3 has 15 amino acids. Here the CDR3 reads CATSRDLIGGSGAFF. The DNA for the CDR3 is TGTGCCACCAGCAGAGACTTAATAGGTGGGTCTGGAGCTTTCTTT.

This clone was detected a few times. The rearrangement joins TRBV28 to TRBJ2-2; tentative D call: TRBD1 (7 bases). CDR1 and CDR2 (germline): MDHEN, SYDVKM. The V end lost 4 bases, the J end lost 4 bases, and 13 bases lay between the germline ends. This CDR3 has 15 residues. DNA for the CDR3: TGTGCCAGCAGTTCGGCGGGACAGTCCACCGGGGAGCTGTTTTTT. It codes for CASSSAGQSTGELFF.

The rearrangement links TRBV6-5 to TRBJ2-1, with a possible D match to TRBD2 (5 bases). Per germline, CDR1 MNHEY and CDR2 SVGAGI. The V end was cut by 4 bases, the J end by 4 bases, with 14 bases between. The CDR3 loop spans 15 amino acids. This chain's CDR3 is CASSSTPRGYNEQFF. The CDR3 DNA reads as TGTGCCAGCAGTTCGACCCCCCGAGGGTACAATGAGCAGTTCTTC.

The genes are TRBV15 and TRBJ1-5; D might be TRBD1 (5 bases). V lost 0 bases and J 4 bases, leaving 13 bases between the germline ends. The CDR3 covers 16 residues. Germline loops: CDR1 LNHNV, CDR2 YYDKDF (reference sequence). CDR3 in DNA: TGTGCCACCAGCAGAGAATCAGGGATCGGTAATCAGCCCCAGCATTTT. Translation gives CATSRESGIGNQPQHF.

The V and J genes are TRBV19 and TRBJ1-5; D is ambiguous. Between the trimmed V and J ends, which lost 7 bases and 6 bases, there was a span of 10 bases. CDR1 LNHDA and CDR2 SQIVND come from the germline V gene (reference sequence). The CDR3 is 12 residues long. The CDR3 reads CASNRRGQPQHF. The CDR3 DNA is TGTGCCAGTAACCGGCGTGGTCAGCCCCAGCATTTT.

This clone was observed once. The V gene is TRBV7-9, the J gene TRBJ2-7; D is unresolved. From germline, CDR1 is SEHNR and CDR2 FQNEAQ (reference sequence). The CDR3 runs 15 residues. The V end lost 3 bases, the J end lost 2 bases, and 14 bases lay between the germline ends. The chain's CDR3 is CASSFPLEGPYEQYF. Here the CDR3 DNA reads TGTGCCAGCAGCTTTCCCTTGGAAGGGCCCTACGAGCAGTACTTC.

The chain is built from TRBV9 and TRBJ1-1; D may be TRBD1 (6 bases). The CDR3 length is 13 residues. The V and J ends lost 2 bases and 6 bases respectively, with 11 bases between them. The germline gives CDR1 SGDLS, CDR2 YYNGEE. The CDR3 DNA reads as TGTGCCAGCAGCGTGACCCCAGGGGCTGAAGCTTTCTTT. Protein: CASSVTPGAEAFF.

The rearrangement uses TRBV5-1 and TRBJ1-5; 7 bases are shared with TRBD1. The length of the CDR3 is 15 residues. Germline assignment: CDR1 SGHRS and CDR2 YFSETQ. Trimming at V came to 0 bases and at J to 0 bases, leaving 0 bases not matched to a gene. Here the CDR3 DNA reads TGCGCCAGCAGCTTGGGACAGGGTAGCAATCAGCCCCAGCATTTT. It specifies CASSLGQGSNQPQHF.

CDR3 residues: CASSPGTSQGLATQYF. CDR3 nucleotides: TGTGCCAGCAGTCCAGGGACTAGTCAGGGGTTAGCGACCCAGTACTTC. The J gene is TRBJ2-5, the V gene TRBV27; TRBD2 matches 8 bases. V lost 5 bases to trimming and J lost 7 bases; unmatched junction nucleotides: 15. CDR1 MNHEY and CDR2 SMNVEV come from the germline V gene (reference sequence). This CDR3 is built from 16 residues.

This sequence joins TRBV11-2 and TRBJ2-2; TRBD1 matches 8 bases. The CDR3 has 14 amino acids. Trimming cost V 6 bases and J 8 bases; bases outside gene matches: 8. Germline loops: CDR1 SGHAT, CDR2 FQNNGV. The CDR3 sequence: CASSWQGASGELFF. The CDR3 nucleotides read TGTGCCAGCAGTTGGCAGGGGGCGTCTGGGGAGCTGTTTTTT.

The CDR3 bases are TGTGCCAGCAGTAACCAAGGGGATGAGCAGTTCTTC. Its protein is CASSNQGDEQFF. This chain uses TRBV9 with TRBJ2-1; a weak D match, TRBD1 (5 bases). V was cut by 5 bases and J by 8 bases, with 11 bases left in between. CDR3 size: 12 residues. CDR1 SGDLS and CDR2 YYNGEE come from the germline V gene.

The gene calls are TRBV5-8 and TRBJ2-7; no clear D gene. The germline V gene encodes CDR1 SGHTS and CDR2 YDEGEE. V gave up 0 bases and J gave up 4 bases, with 5 bases separating them. The CDR3 is 12 residues long. CDR3 amino acids: CASSLESYEQYF. The CDR3 DNA reads as TGTGCCAGCAGCTTGGAGTCATACGAGCAGTACTTC.

The rearrangement links TRBV10-1 to TRBJ1-1; 8 nucleotides agree with TRBD1. The CDR3 totals 18 residues. The germline gives CDR1 WNHNN, CDR2 SYGVQD (reference sequence). The trim removed 4 bases at V and 1 base at J, leaving 14 bases unmatched. CDR3 DNA sequence: TGCGCCAGCAGTGGCACCTCACCGGGACAGGAGTCGAACACTGAAGCTTTCTTT. Amino acid sequence: CASSGTSPGQESNTEAFF.

V and J are TRBV19 and TRBJ2-5, with D perhaps matching TRBD1 (7 bases). Per the germline V gene, CDR1 is LNHDA and CDR2 is SQIVND (reference sequence). The CDR3 sequence is 15 residues long. Trimming left V 1 base short and J 5 bases short, with 14 bases between. The CDR3 reads CASSIGDSGLETQYF. The CDR3 coding sequence is TGTGCCAGTAGTATAGGGGACAGCGGGCTGGAGACCCAGTACTTC.

The rearrangement links TRBV7-9 to TRBJ2-1, with 9 bases lining up with TRBD2. V shed 4 bases and J 10 bases; nucleotides not matched to a gene: 5. This CDR3 comprises 13 residues. Germline values: CDR1 SEHNR, CDR2 FQNEAQ (reference sequence). CDR3 protein: CASSSSGDPEQFF. In DNA, the CDR3 is TGTGCCAGCAGCTCTAGCGGGGATCCCGAGCAGTTCTTC.

The J gene is TRBJ2-7, the V gene TRBV10-1, with D tentatively TRBD2 (5 bases). Between the trimmed V and J ends, which lost 1 base and 6 bases, there was a span of 10 bases. This CDR3 spans 13 amino acids. CDR1 is WNHNN, CDR2 SYGVQD, per germline (reference sequence). CDR3 coding DNA: TGCGCCAGCAGTGAGTTCCTAGCTAGCGAGCAGTACTTC. Its translation: CASSEFLASEQYF.

This chain uses TRBV6-6 with TRBJ2-1, with 7 bases fitting TRBD2. CDR3 length equals 12 residues. V dropped 6 bases and J dropped 7; count of bases not matched to a gene: 3. Germline V gene data show CDR1 as MNHNY and CDR2 as SVGAGI (reference sequence). This CDR3 reads CASRRTSNEQFF. As DNA, the CDR3 is TGTGCCAGCAGACGGACTAGTAATGAGCAGTTCTTC.

The chain couples TRBV7-9 to TRBJ1-5; 9 bases are shared with TRBD1. The CDR3 runs to 14 residues. Germline V gene lookup returns CDR1 SEHNR and CDR2 FQNEAQ (reference sequence). V was clipped by 5 bases and J by 5 bases; unmatched bases: 4. CDR3 in amino acids: CASSPWDRDQPQHF. CDR3 nucleotides: TGTGCCAGCAGCCCCTGGGACAGGGATCAGCCCCAGCATTTT.